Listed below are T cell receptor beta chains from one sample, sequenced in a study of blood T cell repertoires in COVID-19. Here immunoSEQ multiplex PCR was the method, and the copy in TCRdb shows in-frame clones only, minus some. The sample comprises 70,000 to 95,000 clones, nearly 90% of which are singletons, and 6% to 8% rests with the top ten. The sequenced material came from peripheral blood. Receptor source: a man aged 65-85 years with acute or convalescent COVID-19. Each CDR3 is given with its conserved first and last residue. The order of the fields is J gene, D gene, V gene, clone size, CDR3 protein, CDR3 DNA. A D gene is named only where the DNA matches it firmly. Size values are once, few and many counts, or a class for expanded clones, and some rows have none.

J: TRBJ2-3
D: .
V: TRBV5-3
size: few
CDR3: CARSGLGEMGASTDTQYF
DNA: TGTGCCAGAAGCGGGTTGGGGGAGATGGGGGCTAGCACAGATACGCAGTATTTT

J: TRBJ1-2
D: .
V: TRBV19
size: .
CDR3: CASSIMAGAPGYTF
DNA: TGTGCCAGTAGTATAATGGCAGGGGCTCCTGGCTACACCTTC

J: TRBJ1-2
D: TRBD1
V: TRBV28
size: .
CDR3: CASTQQKGGSGYTF
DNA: TGTGCCAGCACCCAACAGAAAGGGGGCAGTGGCTACACCTTC

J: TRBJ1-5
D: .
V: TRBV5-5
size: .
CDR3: CASSLRPGIFYSNQPQHF
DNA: TGTGCCAGCAGCCTACGACCCGGGATATTTTATAGCAATCAGCCCCAGCATTTT

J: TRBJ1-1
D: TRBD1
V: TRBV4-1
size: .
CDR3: CASSPEGAGGNTEAFF
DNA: TGCGCCAGCAGCCCTGAAGGGGCAGGGGGCAACACTGAAGCTTTCTTT

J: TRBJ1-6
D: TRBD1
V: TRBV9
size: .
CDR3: CASSVAAGTGGRNSPLHF
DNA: TGTGCCAGCAGCGTAGCCGCCGGGACAGGGGGCAGAAATTCACCCCTCCACTTT

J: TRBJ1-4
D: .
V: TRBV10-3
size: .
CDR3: CAIGSQGGANEKLFF
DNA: TGTGCCATCGGAAGCCAGGGAGGTGCTAATGAAAAACTGTTTTTT

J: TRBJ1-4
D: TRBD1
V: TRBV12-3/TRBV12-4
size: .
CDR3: CASSLGTGEKLFF
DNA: TGTGCCAGCAGCCTAGGGACAGGTGAAAAACTGTTTTTT

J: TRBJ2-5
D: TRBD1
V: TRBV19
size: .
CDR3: CASSVTGQETQYF
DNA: TGTGCCAGTAGCGTGACAGGGCAAGAGACCCAGTACTTC

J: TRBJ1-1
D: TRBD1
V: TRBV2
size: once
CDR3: CASSEGSKPGQHAFF
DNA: TGTGCCAGCAGTGAAGGTAGTAAACCGGGACAGCATGCTTTCTTT

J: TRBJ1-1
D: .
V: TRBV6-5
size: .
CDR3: CASSYLQGNTEAFF
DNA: TGTGCCAGCAGTTACCTCCAGGGGAACACTGAAGCTTTCTTT

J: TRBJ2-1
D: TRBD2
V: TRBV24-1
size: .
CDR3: CATSLAGAGGEQFF
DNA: TGTGCCACCAGTCTAGCGGGGGCCGGGGGTGAGCAGTTCTTC

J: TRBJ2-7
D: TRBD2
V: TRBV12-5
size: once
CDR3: CASAGWTSGGYEQYF
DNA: TGTGCTAGTGCCGGCTGGACTAGCGGGGGCTACGAGCAGTACTTC

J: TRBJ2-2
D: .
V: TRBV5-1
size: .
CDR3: CASSLALGWTNTGELFF
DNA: TGCGCCAGCAGCTTGGCCCTGGGCTGGACGAACACCGGGGAGCTGTTTTTT

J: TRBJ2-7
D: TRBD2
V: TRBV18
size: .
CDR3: CASSLGDYFSYEQYF
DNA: TGTGCCAGCTCACTTGGGGACTATTTCTCCTACGAGCAGTACTTC

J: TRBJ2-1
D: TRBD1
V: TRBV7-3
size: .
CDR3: CASSLRTGRGDEQFF
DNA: TGTGCCAGCAGCTTACGGACAGGGCGTGGGGATGAGCAGTTCTTC

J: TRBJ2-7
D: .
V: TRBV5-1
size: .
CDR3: CASSLAGTSHSYF
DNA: TGCGCCAGCAGCTTGGCAGGGACAAGCCATTCGTACTTC

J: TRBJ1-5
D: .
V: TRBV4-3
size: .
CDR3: CASSQDRGSNQPQHF
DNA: TGCGCCAGCAGCCAAGATCGGGGTAGCAATCAGCCCCAGCATTTT

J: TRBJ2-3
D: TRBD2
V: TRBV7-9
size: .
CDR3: CASSLGTSGGIKADTQYF
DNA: TGTGCCAGCAGCTTAGGGACTAGCGGGGGAATAAAAGCAGATACGCAGTATTTT

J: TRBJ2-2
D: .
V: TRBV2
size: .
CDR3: CASTISQGGTGELFF
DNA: TGTGCCAGCACCATCTCGCAGGGCGGCACCGGGGAGCTGTTTTTT

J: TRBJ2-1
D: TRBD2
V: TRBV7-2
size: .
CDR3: CASSPQPGGYNEQFF
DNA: TGTGCCAGCAGCCCACAGCCGGGGGGCTACAATGAGCAGTTCTTC

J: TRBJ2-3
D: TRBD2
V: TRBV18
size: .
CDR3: CASSPPAIAGVNTQYF
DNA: TGTGCCAGCTCACCACCGGCAATAGCGGGGGTGAATACGCAGTATTTT

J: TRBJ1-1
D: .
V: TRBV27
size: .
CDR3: CASKQQGRQEAFF
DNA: TGTGCCAGCAAACAACAGGGACGCCAAGAGGCTTTCTTT

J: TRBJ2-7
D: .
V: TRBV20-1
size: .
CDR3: CSATGPYEQYF
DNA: TGCAGTGCTACAGGGCCCTACGAGCAGTACTTC

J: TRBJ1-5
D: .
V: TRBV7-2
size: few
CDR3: CASSPNLGNQPQHF
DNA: TGTGCCAGCAGCCCTAACCTGGGCAATCAGCCCCAGCATTTT

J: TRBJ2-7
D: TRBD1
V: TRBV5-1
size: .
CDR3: CASSTGGMYEQYF
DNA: TGCGCCAGCTCGACAGGGGGGATGTACGAGCAGTACTTC

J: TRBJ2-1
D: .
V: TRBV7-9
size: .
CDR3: CASSLMGLVDNEQFF
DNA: TGTGCCAGCAGCTTAATGGGTCTAGTGGACAATGAGCAGTTCTTC

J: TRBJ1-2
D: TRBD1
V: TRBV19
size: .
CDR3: CASSIPGTGNYGYTF
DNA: TGTGCCAGTAGTATACCAGGGACAGGGAACTATGGCTACACCTTC

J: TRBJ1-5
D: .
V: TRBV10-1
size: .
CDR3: CASSHLMTGSDQPQHF
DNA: TGCGCCAGCAGTCACCTAATGACAGGTTCGGATCAGCCCCAGCATTTT

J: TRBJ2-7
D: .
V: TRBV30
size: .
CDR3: CAWRSHESSYEQYF
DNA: TGTGCCTGGAGGTCTCATGAGAGCTCCTACGAGCAGTACTTC

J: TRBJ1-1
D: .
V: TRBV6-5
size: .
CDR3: CASSSPGQENTEAFF
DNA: TGTGCCAGCAGTTCACCGGGACAAGAGAACACTGAAGCTTTCTTT

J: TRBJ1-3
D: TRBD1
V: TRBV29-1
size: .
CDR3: CSVETGFGNTIYF
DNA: TGCAGCGTGGAGACAGGGTTCGGAAACACCATATATTTT

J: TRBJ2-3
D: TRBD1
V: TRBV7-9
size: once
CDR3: CASSTHYRGGTDTQYF
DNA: TGTGCCAGCAGCACACATTACAGGGGTGGGACAGATACGCAGTATTTT